This entry is about one TCR beta chain. This CDR3 is built from 13 residues. Germline values: CDR1 SGHRS, CDR2 YFSETQ. These data are taken from a study of monozygotic twins with inflammatory bowel disease. TCRdb re-called the 5' RACE reads; one entry per CDR3 protein, DNA not given. The sample has about 140,000 distinct CDR3 sequences. The receptor was isolated from a human donor with ulcerative colitis or Crohn's disease, or a healthy co-twin of an affected twin (not recorded which). This chain links TRBV5-1 with TRBJ2-1; TCRdb reports TRBD1, a call that lacks DNA to check it against. The sample taken for sequencing was blood. CDR3 protein: CASSLTGVGEQFF. The whole variable domain, filled in from reference TRBV5-1 and TRBJ2-1, reads KAGVTQTPRYLIKTRGQQVTLSCSPISGHRSVSWYQQTPGQGLQFLFEYFSETQRNKGNFPGRFSGRQFSNSRSEMNVSTLELGDSALYLCASSLTGVGEQFFGPGTRLTVL.